The sequence of this TCR beta chain was determined in a study of blood T cell repertoires in COVID-19. CDR3 length: 14 residues. The V gene lost 7 bases and the J gene lost 1 base, with 13 bases spanning the gap. Germline V gene data show CDR1 as SQVTM and CDR2 as ANQGSEA. Original analysis: Reference gene primer amplification gave estimated nucleated cell counts. The assay was immunoSEQ multiplex PCR, and TCRdb's table has in-frame clones only and misses some. Clone size and the V and J calls come from that table; the DNA yielded D and trimming. The repertoire holds about 260,000 clones, roughly 86% seen once, with 3.5% to 4% in the top ten.

This TCR derives from a man in his late teens or twenties with active or convalescent COVID-19. The chain is built from TRBV29-1 and TRBJ1-4; D may be TRBD1 (5 bases). Sequencing was done on a sample of peripheral blood. This CDR3 is CSARGARTNEKLFF. CDR3 nucleotide sequence: TGCAGCGCCCGCGGGGCCCGAACTAATGAAAAACTGTTTTTT.